This TCR beta chain was documented in a study of blood T cell repertoires in COVID-19 (dated by TCRdb to about 2020). Describing the broader study: Samples covering the acute and convalescent phases of COVID-19 were provided by collaborators in the United States, Italy and Spain. The prospective study material was composed of cDNA or gDNA derived from T cells, B-cell-depleted T cells, or PBMCs. Deeply sampled blood TCRbeta repertoires from subjects exposed to, actively infected with, or recovered from COVID-19 were included in the dataset. The repertoires were released in a freely available public database meant as a resource for research on the immune response to SARS-CoV-2. Samples came from the ongoing ImmuneRACE study (first 160 participants) plus 1,254 subjects from 6 global collaborators. Sample metadata almost always included a de-identified subject ID, COVID-19 status, age in years and sex. Where HLA class I and class II types were available, the types were taken from metadata supplied by the sample provider, not from assay-based typing. The paper as a whole reports these results and caveats: How much clinical and demographic metadata was included differed by source and by participant, and the metadata was provided uncurated.

Collaborating institutions collected whole blood in K2EDTA tubes following their own protocols. For TCRbeta analysis, collaborators shipped samples as frozen whole blood, isolated PBMCs, or DNA extracted from either of those sample types. Of note for this clone: The specificity of this receptor is unknown. The sample holds no much larger clone one base away, and base qualities are not on file.

The immunoSEQ Assay, a bias-controlled multiplex PCR, was used to amplify TCRbeta CDR3 regions from genomic DNA. As for how the authors treated the data: Nucleated cell counts per sample were estimated from amplification of reference gene primers within the assay. Sequence reads were collapsed and filtered to measure the absolute abundance of every unique TCRbeta CDR3 rearrangement. For each sample, productive Simpson clonality was calculated by taking the square root of Simpson's diversity index across productive rearrangements. What TCRdb holds here is the immuneACCESS table cut down to in-frame rearrangements. Part of the clones is not present; checked against another copy, under half of the missing clones reflect an unresolved V gene, and the others are unexplained. V and J calls plus clone size are reproduced from that table; the DNA served to infer D and trimming. Recorded for this sample are 80,000 to 90,000 clones; approximately 87% of them occurred a single time. Roughly 14% of the sample rests with the top ten.

Trimming takes 6 bases off V and 6 bases off J; junction bases not matched to a gene: 6. CDR1 and CDR2 are read off the germline V gene as SGHTS and YDEGEE. From cysteine to valine, the CDR3 is 12 amino acids long. Left in the record is the CDR3 DNA by itself, 36 bases read in frame from the first base. The sequencing input was peripheral blood. Recombination joined TRBV5-8 with TRBJ2-7, and 7 junctional nucleotides match TRBD1. The origin of this receptor is a woman in her seventies with acute or convalescent COVID-19. The DNA sequence follows: TGTGCCAGCAACAGACAGGGTGGCGAGCAGTACGTC. It encodes CASNRQGGEQYV.